This TCR beta chain was retrieved from a study of shared clonotypes between healthy human individuals. Looking at the study overall: A couple of women and a few men aged 18 to 49 made up the donors. CD4 naive and CD4 memory each took three plates per donor, while CD8 naive took two and CD8 memory one. Study outcomes and limitations: Memory subsets generally showed smaller estimated richness than naive subsets did.

Profiling relied on immunoSEQ multiplex PCR, and the TCRdb table lists in-frame clones only, not all of them. Of millions of clones in the sample, approximately 93% were seen once. This CDR3 is built from 16 residues. J was trimmed by 0 bases and V by 5 bases; bases with no gene match: 7. The germline gives CDR1 LNHDA, CDR2 SQIVND (reference sequence). On this clone: Its antigen is unidentified.

The receptor was isolated from a man between 18 and 29 years old in good health. Some clones in this sample may be carry-over from other donors' samples. This rearrangement joins TRBV19 to TRBJ2-3, with 8 positions matching TRBD2. Sequenced input: naive CD4+ T cells from PBMCs. Subset in this sample: CD45RA+ positively selected. This CDR3 is CASSSLLAGSTDTQYF. Written as DNA, the CDR3 is TGTGCCAGTAGTTCACTCCTAGCGGGTAGCACAGATACGCAGTATTTT. The entire variable domain, with the rest obtained from reference TRBV19 and TRBJ2-3, is as follows: DGGITQSPKYLFRKEGQNVTLSCEQNLNHDAMYWYRQDPGQGLRLIYYSQIVNDFQKGDIAEGYSVSREKKESFPLTVTSAQKNPTAFYLCASSSLLAGSTDTQYFGPGTRLTVL.